This is a list of T cell receptor beta chains from one sample in a study of technical replicates of blood from several donors. Sequencing was performed with immunoSEQ multiplex PCR; in TCRdb, only in-frame clones are kept and a portion is missing. The sample consists of about 71,000 clones, 80% to 95% of them appearing once. The sequencing input was T cells isolated from PBMCs. The receptor set was obtained from a human donor in good health. Each CDR3 is given without its conserved first and last residue. The order of the fields is D gene, J gene, V gene, CDR3 protein. A D gene is named only where the DNA matches it firmly.

- TRBJ1-1 TRBV19 ASRTANTEAF
- TRBJ2-2 TRBV15 ATSRGQNTGELF
- TRBJ2-7 TRBV28 ASSLHTGSLAYEQY
- TRBJ1-1 TRBV5-1 ASSLYDSTEAF
- TRBJ2-7 TRBV27 ASSLQGFREQY
- TRBJ2-7 TRBV11-3 ASSPGYEQY
- TRBJ1-1 TRBV2 ASSQQGNTEAF
- TRBJ2-7 TRBV27 ASNKGERVYEQY
TRBD2 TRBJ2-3 TRBV27 ASSSLAGVDTQY
- TRBJ1-5 TRBV19 ASSVQGVNQPQH
- TRBJ2-2 TRBV5-5 ATSEGGSTGELF
TRBD1 TRBJ1-2 TRBV15 ATSRDDGTGYGYT
- TRBJ2-1 TRBV25-1 ASSRNEQF
- TRBJ2-7 TRBV30 AWTPGVETYEQY
TRBD1 TRBJ2-3 TRBV7-3 ASSLNPDREGTDTQY
- TRBJ1-4 TRBV6-5 ASSSDSSNEKLF
TRBD1 TRBJ2-3 TRBV13 ASSLWDRTDTQY
TRBD1 TRBJ1-5 TRBV5-1 ASSQTTGGGQPQH
TRBD2 TRBJ2-3 TRBV28 ASSSLTSGITDTQY
TRBD2 TRBJ2-3 TRBV5-6 ASSFRIAGDTDTQY
TRBD1 TRBJ2-7 TRBV19 ASSIFRGGINEQY
TRBD2 TRBJ2-7 TRBV4-1 ASSHYSSGNYEQY
TRBD1 TRBJ1-2 TRBV5-1 ASSPRGLYYGYT
- TRBJ2-3 TRBV6-6 ASSYATDTQY
TRBD2 TRBJ2-5 TRBV9 ASSEINRLAGQETQY
- TRBJ2-7 TRBV27 ASRKAGIFYEQY
TRBD1 TRBJ2-1 TRBV4-3 ASSQEGRTGDNEQF
- TRBJ1-1 TRBV28 ASSPGVNTEAF
- TRBJ2-1 TRBV21-1 ASSKALYGGRAFWQF
- TRBJ2-2 TRBV7-9 ASSFGLARTGELF
- TRBJ1-5 TRBV27 ASSKTGNQPQH
- TRBJ1-2 TRBV28 ASSLRGFPTNYGYT
- TRBJ2-3 TRBV5-6 ASRADTSTDTQY
- TRBJ2-1 TRBV27 ASSSQGTYNEQF
- TRBJ1-4 TRBV30 AWNALSNEKLF
- TRBJ1-3 TRBV5-1 ASREKPGQGNTIY
TRBD2 TRBJ2-1 TRBV5-1 ASSGSSYNEQF
- TRBJ2-2 TRBV6-1 ASRGWSTGELF
- TRBJ2-1 TRBV20-1 SAEKREQF